This T cell receptor (beta chain) was captured in a study of cytomegalovirus exposure and HLA in healthy donors. Study-wide findings and caveats: Reports described diagnosis of cytomegalovirus status by the classifier as highly specific and sensitive.

Remarks on this clone: Its cognate antigen is unknown.

With V trimmed by 3 bases and J by 3 bases, 21 bases remained unmatched. The CDR3 consists of 20 residues. Germline assignment: CDR1 WNHNN and CDR2 SYGVQD (reference sequence). TCRdb's copy holds only in-frame clones and misses some; the assay was immunoSEQ multiplex PCR. The sample records about 110,000 clones, roughly 95% being singletons. The chain has TRBV10-1 and TRBJ1-2, with TRBD1 identical over 8 bases. The sequenced sample consisted of PBMCs. The clonotype originates from a woman aged 18-30 years in good health and CMV-seronegative. The CDR3 bases are TGCGCCAGCAGTGAAAGGACCCTAGGACAGGGCCCCCCGACGGACTATGGCTACACCTTC. It codes for CASSERTLGQGPPTDYGYTF.